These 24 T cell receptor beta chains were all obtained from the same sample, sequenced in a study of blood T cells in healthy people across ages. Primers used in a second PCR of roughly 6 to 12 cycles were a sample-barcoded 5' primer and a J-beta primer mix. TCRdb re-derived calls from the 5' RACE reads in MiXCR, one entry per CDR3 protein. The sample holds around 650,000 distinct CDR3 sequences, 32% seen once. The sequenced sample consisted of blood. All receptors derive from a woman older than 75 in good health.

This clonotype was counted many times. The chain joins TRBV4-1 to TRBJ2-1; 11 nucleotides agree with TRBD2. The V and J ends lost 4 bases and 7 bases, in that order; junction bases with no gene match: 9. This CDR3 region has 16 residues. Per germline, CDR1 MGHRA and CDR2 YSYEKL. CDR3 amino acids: CASSLSGGAFINEQFF. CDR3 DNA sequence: TGCGCCAGCAGCCTTAGCGGGGGGGCGTTTATAAATGAGCAGTTCTTC.

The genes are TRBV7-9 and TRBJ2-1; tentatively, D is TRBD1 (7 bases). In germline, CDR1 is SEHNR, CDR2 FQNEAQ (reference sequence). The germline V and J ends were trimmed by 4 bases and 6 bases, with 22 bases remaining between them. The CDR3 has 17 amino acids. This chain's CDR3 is CASSSPPGGGVLNEQFF. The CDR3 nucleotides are TGTGCCAGCAGCTCACCCCCTGGAGGGGGCGTACTCAATGAGCAGTTCTTC.

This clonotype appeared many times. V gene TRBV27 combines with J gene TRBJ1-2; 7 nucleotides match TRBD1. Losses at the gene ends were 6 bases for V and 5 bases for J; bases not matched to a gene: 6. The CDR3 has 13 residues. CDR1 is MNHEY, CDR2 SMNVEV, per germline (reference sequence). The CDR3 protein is CASSHRGGYGYTF. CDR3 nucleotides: TGTGCCAGCAGCCACAGGGGAGGTTATGGCTACACCTTC.

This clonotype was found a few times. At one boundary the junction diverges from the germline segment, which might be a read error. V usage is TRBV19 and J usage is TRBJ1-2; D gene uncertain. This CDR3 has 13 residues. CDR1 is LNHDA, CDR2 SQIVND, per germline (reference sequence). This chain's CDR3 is CARSIDDLGGYTF. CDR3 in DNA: TGTGCCAGGAGTATCGACGACTTAGGTGGCTACACCTTC.

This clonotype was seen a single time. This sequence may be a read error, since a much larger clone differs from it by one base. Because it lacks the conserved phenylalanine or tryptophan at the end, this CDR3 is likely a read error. DNA of the CDR3: TGTGCCAGCAGCCGGTTCCTGGAGAATTCACCCCTCCACTGT. Protein sequence: CASSRFLENSPLHC. The V call is TRBV7-2, the J call TRBJ1-6; no clear D. The germline V gene encodes CDR1 SGHTA and CDR2 FQGNSA. V was shortened by 5 bases and J by 7 bases, with 12 bases between the two germline ends. This CDR3 is 14 amino acids long.

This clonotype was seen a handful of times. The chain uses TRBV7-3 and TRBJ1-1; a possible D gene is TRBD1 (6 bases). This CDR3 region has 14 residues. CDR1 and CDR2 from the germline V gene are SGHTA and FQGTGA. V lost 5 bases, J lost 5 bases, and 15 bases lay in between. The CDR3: CASSPKGVGTEAFF. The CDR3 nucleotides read TGTGCCAGCAGCCCTAAGGGGGTTGGGACTGAAGCTTTCTTT.

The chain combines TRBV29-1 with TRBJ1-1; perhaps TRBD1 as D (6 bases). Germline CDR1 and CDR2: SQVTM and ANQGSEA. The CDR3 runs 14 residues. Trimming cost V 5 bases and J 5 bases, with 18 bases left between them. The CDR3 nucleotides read TGCAGCGTTCATGAGGGGGTAGGGGGAACTGAAGCTTTCTTT. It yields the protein CSVHEGVGGTEAFF. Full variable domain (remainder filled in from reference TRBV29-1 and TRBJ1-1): SAVISQKPSRDICQRGTSLTIQCQVDSQVTMMFWYRQQPGQSLTLIATANQGSEATYESGFVIDKFPISRPNLTFSTLTVSNMSPEDSSIYLCSVHEGVGGTEAFFGQGTRLTVV.

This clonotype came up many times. CDR3 in amino acids: CASSDQADTQYF. CDR3 DNA: TGTGCCAGCAGTGATCAAGCAGATACGCAGTATTTT. This chain joins TRBV6-1 and TRBJ2-3; no clear D. The germline V gene has CDR1 MNHNS and CDR2 SASEGT. The ends were cut back, 3 bases at V and 4 bases at J, with 5 bases in the middle. The CDR3 contains 12 residues.

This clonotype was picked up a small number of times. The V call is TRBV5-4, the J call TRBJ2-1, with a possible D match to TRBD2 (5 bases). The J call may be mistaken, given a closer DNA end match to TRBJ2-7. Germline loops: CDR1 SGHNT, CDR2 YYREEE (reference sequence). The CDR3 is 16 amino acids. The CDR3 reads CASSPRASPSYNEQYF. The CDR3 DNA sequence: TGTGCCAGCAGCCCCCGCGCTAGCCCCTCCTACAATGAGCAGTACTTC.

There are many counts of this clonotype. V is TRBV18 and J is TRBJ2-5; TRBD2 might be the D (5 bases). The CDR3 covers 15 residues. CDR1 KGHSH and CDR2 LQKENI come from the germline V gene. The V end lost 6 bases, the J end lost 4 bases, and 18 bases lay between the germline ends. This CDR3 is CASSIKRVSSETQYF. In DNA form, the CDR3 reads TGTGCCAGCTCTATCAAGAGGGTTTCATCAGAGACCCAGTACTTC.

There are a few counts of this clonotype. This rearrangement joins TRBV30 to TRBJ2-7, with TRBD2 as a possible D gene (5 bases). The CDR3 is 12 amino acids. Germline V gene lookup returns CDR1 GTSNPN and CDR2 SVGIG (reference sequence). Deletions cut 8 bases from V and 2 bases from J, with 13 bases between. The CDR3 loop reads CAGLVGAYEQYF. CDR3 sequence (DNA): TGTGCCGGGCTAGTGGGAGCCTACGAGCAGTACTTC.

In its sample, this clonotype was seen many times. The CDR3 is CASSQGVSGAQQFF. CDR3 DNA: TGTGCCAGCAGCCAAGGTGTTAGCGGGGCTCAGCAGTTCTTC. This rearrangement joins TRBV3-1 to TRBJ2-1; 8 bases match TRBD2. After removal of 1 base from V and 11 bases from J, the junction contained 7 bases not matched to a gene. CDR1 LGHDT and CDR2 YNNKEL come from the germline V gene (reference sequence). This CDR3 is built from 14 residues.

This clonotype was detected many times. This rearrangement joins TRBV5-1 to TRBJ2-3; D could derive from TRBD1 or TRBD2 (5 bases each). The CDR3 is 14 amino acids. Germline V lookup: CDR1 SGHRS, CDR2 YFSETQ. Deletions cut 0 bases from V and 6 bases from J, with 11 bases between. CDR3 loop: CASSLVGVRDTQYF. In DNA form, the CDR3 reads TGCGCCAGCAGCTTGGTGGGGGTCAGGGATACGCAGTATTTT.

The CDR3 reads CASKEMGRNSGNTIYF. DNA of the CDR3: TGTGCCAGCAAAGAAATGGGCAGGAACTCTGGAAACACCATATATTTT. The V gene is TRBV6-5, the J gene TRBJ1-3; D not certain. Trimming shortened V by 7 bases and J by 0 bases, and 16 bases separated the two germline ends. This CDR3 has 16 residues. The V gene's germline CDR1 is MNHEY and CDR2 SVGAGI.

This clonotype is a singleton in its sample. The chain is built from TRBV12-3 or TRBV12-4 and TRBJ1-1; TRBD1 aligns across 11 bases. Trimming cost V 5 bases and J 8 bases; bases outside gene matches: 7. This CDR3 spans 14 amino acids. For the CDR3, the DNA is TGTGCCAGCAGTCGGACAGGGGGCGCTTCCGAAGCTTTCTTT. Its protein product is CASSRTGGASEAFF.

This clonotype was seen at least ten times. CDR3 in amino acids: CSARDLRASGGAADTQYF. The CDR3 DNA follows: TGCAGTGCTAGAGATCTAAGGGCTAGCGGGGGGGCCGCAGATACGCAGTATTTT. The V gene is TRBV20-1, the J gene TRBJ2-3; 12 bases match TRBD2. The CDR3 consists of 18 residues. The ends lost 0 bases at V and 4 bases at J; junction bases unmatched: 11. Germline assignment: CDR1 DFQATT and CDR2 SNEGSKA (reference sequence).

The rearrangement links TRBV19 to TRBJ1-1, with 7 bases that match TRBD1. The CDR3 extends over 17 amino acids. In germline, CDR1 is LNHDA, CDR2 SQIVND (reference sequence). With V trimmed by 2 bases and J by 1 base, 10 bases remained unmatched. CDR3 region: CASSIWDRNAPNTEAFF. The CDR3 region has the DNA TGTGCCAGTAGTATATGGGACAGAAATGCCCCGAACACTGAAGCTTTCTTT.

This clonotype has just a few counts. The CDR3 spells CASSLRGDNTEAFF. The CDR3 nucleotides read TGTGCCAGCAGCTTGCGGGGGGATAACACTGAAGCTTTCTTT. J is TRBJ1-1 and V is TRBV5-6; a weak D match, TRBD1 (5 bases). The CDR3 length is 14 residues. Trimming removed 1 base at V and 2 bases at J, with 9 bases between. Germline V lookup: CDR1 SGHDT, CDR2 YYEEEE.

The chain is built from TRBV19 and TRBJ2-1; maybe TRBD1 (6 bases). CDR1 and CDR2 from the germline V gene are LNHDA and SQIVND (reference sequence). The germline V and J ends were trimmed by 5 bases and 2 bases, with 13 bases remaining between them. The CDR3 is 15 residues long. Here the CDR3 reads CASSRGTSTYNEQFF. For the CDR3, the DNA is TGTGCCAGTAGTCGTGGGACATCGACCTACAATGAGCAGTTCTTC.

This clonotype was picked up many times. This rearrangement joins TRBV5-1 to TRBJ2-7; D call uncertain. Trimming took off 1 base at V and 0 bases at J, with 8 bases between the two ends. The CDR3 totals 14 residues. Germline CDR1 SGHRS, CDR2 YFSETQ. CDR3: CASSLKVSSYEQYF. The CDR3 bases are TGCGCCAGCAGCTTGAAGGTGAGCTCCTACGAGCAGTACTTC.

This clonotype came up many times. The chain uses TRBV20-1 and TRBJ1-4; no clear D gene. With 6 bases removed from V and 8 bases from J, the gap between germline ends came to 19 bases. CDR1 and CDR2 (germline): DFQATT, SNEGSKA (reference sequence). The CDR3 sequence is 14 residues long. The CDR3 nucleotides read TGCAGTGCCTCCCCCCCCGGCCCCAAGGAAAAACTGTTTTTT. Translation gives CSASPPGPKEKLFF.

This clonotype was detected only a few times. CDR3 bases: TGTGCCAGCAGCGTAATGGTGAACACTGAAGCTTTCTTT. Residues: CASSVMVNTEAFF. The chain carries TRBV9 and TRBJ1-1, with D uncertain. Germline V gives CDR1 SGDLS, CDR2 YYNGEE. The V end was cut by 1 base, the J end by 0 bases, with 4 bases between. CDR3 length: 13 residues. Supplemented by reference TRBV9 and TRBJ1-1, the full variable domain reads DSGVTQTPKHLITATGQRVTLRCSPRSGDLSVYWYQQSLDQGLQFLIQYYNGEERAKGNILERFSAQQFPDLHSELNLSSLELGDSALYFCASSVMVNTEAFFGQGTRLTVV.

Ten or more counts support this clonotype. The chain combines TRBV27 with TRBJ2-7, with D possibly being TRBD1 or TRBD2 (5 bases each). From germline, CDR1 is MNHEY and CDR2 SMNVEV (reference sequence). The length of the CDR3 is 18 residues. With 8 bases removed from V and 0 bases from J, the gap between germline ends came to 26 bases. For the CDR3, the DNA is TGTGCCAGCGCGAAGGCCTTAGTTGGGGGAGAAGGCTCCTACGAGCAGTACTTC. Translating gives CASAKALVGGEGSYEQYF.

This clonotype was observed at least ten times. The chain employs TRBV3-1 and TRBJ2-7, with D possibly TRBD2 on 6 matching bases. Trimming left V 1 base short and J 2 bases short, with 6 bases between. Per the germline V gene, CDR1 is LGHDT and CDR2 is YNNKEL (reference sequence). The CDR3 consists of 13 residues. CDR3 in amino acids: CASSQAGAYEQYF. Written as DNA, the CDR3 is TGTGCCAGCAGCCAAGCGGGGGCCTACGAGCAGTACTTC.